Listed here are 10 T cell receptor beta chains from one sample, sequenced in a study of cytomegalovirus exposure and HLA in healthy donors. The PCR had 60 Vbeta and 13 Jbeta primers. Assay used: immunoSEQ multiplex PCR; TCRdb lists only in-frame clones, some missing. The sample includes 130,000 to 150,000 clones, 80% seen only once; the top ten take about 4.4%. The sequencing input was PBMCs. The receptors come from a man aged 35-49 years in good health and CMV-seronegative.

A remark on this clone: One end of the junction varies from germline; a read error may be responsible. This specimen includes other DNA sequences encoding the same CDR3. The CDR3 DNA follows: TGTGCCAGCAGCGACGACACCTTACTCAGCTCCTATAATTCCCCCCTCCACTTT. Translated, it gives CASSDDTLLSSYNSPLHF. V is TRBV7-2 and J is TRBJ1-6; D call uncertain. CDR3 size: 18 residues. The germline V gene has CDR1 SGHTA and CDR2 FQGNSA.

The V call is TRBV5-1, the J call TRBJ2-5; 8 positions match TRBD2. CDR3 length: 14 amino acids. V dropped 1 base and J dropped 8; count of bases not matched to a gene: 7. The germline V gene has CDR1 SGHRS and CDR2 YFSETQ. This chain's CDR3 is CASSLPGGGGTQYF. CDR3 sequence (DNA): TGCGCCAGCAGCTTGCCCGGGGGGGGAGGAACCCAGTACTTC.

The V call is TRBV5-1, the J call TRBJ1-5; the D gene is possibly TRBD1 (6 bases). This CDR3 is built from 14 residues. From germline, CDR1 is SGHRS and CDR2 YFSETQ. Trimming removed 0 bases from V and 7 bases from J, with 11 bases in between. The CDR3 DNA follows: TGCGCCAGCAGCTTGGGGGTAGGGGGACAGCCCCAGCATTTT. Its protein product is CASSLGVGGQPQHF.

This clone was observed once. The chain is built from TRBV9 and TRBJ2-1, with 13 bases fitting TRBD2. This CDR3 is 17 amino acids long. The germline V gene has CDR1 SGDLS and CDR2 YYNGEE. The V segment lost 0 bases and the J segment 8 bases; nucleotides outside the gene matches: 8. The CDR3 loop is CASSVDTSGGALDEQFF. The CDR3 bases are TGTGCCAGCAGCGTAGATACTAGCGGGGGGGCGCTGGATGAGCAGTTCTTC. Based on the CDR3 plus reference TRBV9 and TRBJ2-1, the full variable domain is DSGVTQTPKHLITATGQRVTLRCSPRSGDLSVYWYQQSLDQGLQFLIQYYNGEERAKGNILERFSAQQFPDLHSELNLSSLELGDSALYFCASSVDTSGGALDEQFFGPGTRLTVL.

V is TRBV28 and J is TRBJ1-1; weak D call: TRBD1 (5 bases). Trimming took 1 base from V and 2 from J, leaving 11 bases between them. Germline CDR1 is MDHEN and CDR2 is SYDVKM. CDR3 length: 15 amino acids. The DNA for the CDR3 is TGTGCCAGCAGTTTATCTGGCAGGGAAAACACTGAAGCTTTCTTT. Its protein product is CASSLSGRENTEAFF.

This clone came up once. V and J are TRBV7-3 and TRBJ1-6; D possibly corresponds to TRBD1 (6 bases). There are 16 residues in the CDR3. Looked up from germline, CDR1 is SGHTA and CDR2 is FQGTGA. Between the trimmed V and J ends, which lost 0 bases and 10 bases, there was a span of 16 bases. The DNA for the CDR3 is TGTGCCAGCAGCTTAACGGTACAGGGTTTTGGCTCACCCCTCCACTTT. This encodes CASSLTVQGFGSPLHF.

The chain carries TRBV29-1 and TRBJ1-5; TRBD1 agrees at 7 bases. Germline CDR1 is SQVTM and CDR2 is ANQGSEA. Unmatched junction bases numbered 8, after V lost 6 bases and J lost 0 bases. The length of the CDR3 is 15 residues. CDR3 in DNA: TGCAGCGTCGCTGGGACAGCTGATAGCAATCAGCCCCAGCATTTT. This codes for CSVAGTADSNQPQHF.

V is TRBV7-2 and J is TRBJ2-3; 7 bases line up with TRBD2. CDR3 length: 14 amino acids. CDR1 is SGHTA and CDR2 is FQGNSA in the germline V gene. The J segment lost 2 bases and the V segment lost 5 bases, leaving 4 bases of the junction unmatched. The CDR3 reads CASSTGLVTDTQYF. The CDR3 bases are TGTGCCAGCAGCACCGGACTAGTCACAGATACGCAGTATTTT.

The genes are TRBV19 and TRBJ1-4; D is undetermined. V lost 5 bases to trimming and J lost 8 bases, with 15 bases between them. The CDR3 runs to 14 residues. CDR1 LNHDA and CDR2 SQIVND come from the germline V gene (reference sequence). The CDR3 DNA reads as TGTGCCAGTAGTGAGAGGCTATCCTCCGAAAAACTGTTTTTT. It codes for CASSERLSSEKLFF.

V and J are TRBV14 and TRBJ1-2; 8 bases fit TRBD1. CDR1 is SGHDN, CDR2 FVKESK, per germline. With 4 bases clipped from V and 5 bases from J, the junction kept 9 bases outside the gene matches. The CDR3 covers 15 residues. The chain's CDR3 is CASSPPGQGRYGYTF. CDR3 bases: TGTGCCAGCAGCCCCCCCGGACAGGGCCGATATGGCTACACCTTC.